A selection of T cell receptor beta chains follows, all from one sample in a study of blood T cells in healthy people across ages. From the 5' RACE reads, TCRdb called clonotypes with MiXCR, one entry per CDR3 protein. Here the sample spans about 1.8 million distinct CDR3 sequences, around half being singletons. The sample consisted of blood. The receptor set was obtained from a woman aged 40 to 50 in good health. Both conserved end residues are part of each CDR3. A D gene is named only where the DNA matches it firmly. Expanded clones are given a class, and other clones once, few, many or no size at all.

J gene | V gene | D gene | clone size | CDR3 protein | CDR3 DNA
TRBJ1-4 | TRBV25-1 | . | few | CATRMTANEKLFF | TGTGCCACTCGGATGACGGCTAATGAAAAACTGTTTTTT
TRBJ2-5 | TRBV18 | TRBD1 | few | CASSTLQGAQETQYF | TGTGCCAGCTCAACGTTACAGGGGGCTCAAGAGACCCAGTACTTC
TRBJ2-4 | TRBV4-3 | . | . | CASSQEGSPAVAKNIQYF | TGCGCCAGCAGCCAAGAAGGTTCGCCAGCTGTAGCCAAAAACATTCAGTACTTC
TRBJ2-7 | TRBV5-1 | . | few | CASSQAGGNYEQYF | TGCGCCAGCAGCCAAGCGGGCGGTAACTACGAGCAGTACTTC
TRBJ2-7 | TRBV27 | . | . | CASSSTRLNIYEQYF | TGTGCCAGCAGTTCAACAAGACTGAATATTTACGAGCAGTACTTC
TRBJ2-3 | TRBV6-2/TRBV6-3 | . | once | CATKDGTTDTQYF | TGTGCCACCAAAGATGGGACCACAGATACGCAGTATTTT
TRBJ2-3 | TRBV28 | . | . | CASSLMGTIPSTDTQYF | TGTGCCAGCAGTTTAATGGGTACGATACCTAGCACAGATACGCAGTATTTT
TRBJ2-5 | TRBV15 | . | few | CATSKRTNGEETQYF | TGTGCCACCAGCAAAAGGACGAATGGGGAAGAGACCCAGTACTTC
TRBJ1-2 | TRBV5-1 | TRBD1 | . | CASSLVAGGAAYGYTF | TGCGCCAGCAGCTTGGTGGCAGGGGGCGCCGCCTATGGCTACACCTTC
TRBJ2-3 | TRBV5-1 | TRBD1 | . | CASSLVGRGFTDTQYF | TGCGCCAGCAGCTTGGTTGGCAGGGGGTTCACAGATACGCAGTATTTT
TRBJ2-5 | TRBV13 | TRBD1 | few | CASSPQGAGQETQYF | TGTGCCAGCAGCCCACAGGGGGCAGGGCAAGAGACCCAGTACTTC
TRBJ2-1 | TRBV6-1 | TRBD1 | . | CASQGAFFESVSYNEQFF | TGTGCCAGCCAGGGGGCTTTCTTCGAGTCGGTCTCCTACAATGAGCAGTTCTTC
TRBJ1-2 | TRBV24-1 | . | . | CATSDYRADYGYTF | TGTGCCACCAGTGATTACAGGGCGGACTATGGCTACACCTTC
TRBJ2-1 | TRBV29-1 | TRBD2 | few | CSVEGGMGLTGNEQFF | TGCAGCGTTGAAGGGGGCATGGGACTAACCGGGAATGAGCAGTTCTTC
TRBJ1-5 | TRBV20-1 | . | . | CSASHPGRRNQPQHF | TGCAGTGCTAGCCATCCAGGGAGACGCAATCAGCCCCAGCATTTT
TRBJ2-5 | TRBV29-1 | TRBD2 | . | CSAEAGVKETQYF | TGCAGCGCCGAAGCGGGGGTCAAAGAGACCCAGTACTTC
TRBJ2-5 | TRBV25-1 | . | few | CASSEGAGTQETQYF | TGTGCCAGCAGTGAGGGGGCGGGTACCCAAGAGACCCAGTACTTC
TRBJ1-1 | TRBV9 | . | . | CASSAVRGRTEAFF | TGTGCCAGCAGCGCCGTTCGGGGGAGGACTGAAGCTTTCTTT
TRBJ2-5 | TRBV28 | TRBD2 | few | CASRPLAGGSETQYF | TGTGCCAGCAGGCCCCTAGCGGGGGGATCGGAGACCCAGTACTTC
TRBJ2-5 | TRBV20-1 | TRBD1 | few | CSATGANQETQYF | TGCAGTGCGACAGGGGCCAACCAAGAGACCCAGTACTTC
TRBJ2-3 | TRBV20-1 | TRBD2 | . | CSSDPSRLAGVAIGDTDTQYF | TGCAGTTCTGACCCCAGTAGACTAGCGGGGGTGGCAATTGGGGACACAGATACGCAGTATTTT
TRBJ1-2 | TRBV6-5 | . | few | CATTDPGRGSGYTF | TGTGCCACTACGGATCCCGGGAGGGGATCTGGCTACACCTTC
TRBJ2-2 | TRBV27 | . | . | CASSWVQNGELFF | TGTGCCAGCAGCTGGGTTCAGAACGGGGAGCTGTTTTTT
TRBJ2-7 | TRBV5-1 | TRBD2 | many | CASSPGLAGYEQYF | TGCGCCAGCAGCCCGGGACTAGCGGGCTACGAGCAGTACTTC
TRBJ2-7 | TRBV7-9 | TRBD1 | few | CASTRQGVAYEQYF | TGTGCCAGCACCCGACAGGGGGTGGCCTACGAGCAGTACTTC
TRBJ2-6 | TRBV14 | . | . | CASSPLPGSGANVLTF | TGTGCCAGCAGCCCCCTTCCGGGATCTGGGGCCAACGTCCTGACTTTC
TRBJ2-1 | TRBV20-1 | TRBD2 | . | CSARVGGGLYNEQFF | TGCAGTGCTAGAGTAGGCGGGGGGCTCTACAATGAGCAGTTCTTC
TRBJ1-6 | TRBV12-3/TRBV12-4 | . | . | CASTLMAQVSGSPLHF | TGTGCTAGCACCCTCATGGCCCAGGTCTCTGGTTCACCCCTCCACTTT
TRBJ2-3 | TRBV20-1 | . | . | CSARDLVSSTDTQYF | TGCAGTGCGAGGGACTTAGTATCTAGCACAGATACGCAGTATTTT
TRBJ2-1 | TRBV7-9 | TRBD1 | . | CASSPRTGRYNEQFF | TGTGCCAGCAGCCCCAGGACAGGGAGGTACAATGAGCAGTTCTTC
TRBJ1-6 | TRBV6-6 | . | . | CASSYQPGPLYNSPLHF | TGTGCCAGCAGTTACCAACCGGGACCTCTCTATAATTCACCCCTCCACTTT
TRBJ2-1 | TRBV5-5 | TRBD1 | few | CASSTTGGIMNEQFF | TGTGCCAGCAGCACGACAGGGGGTATTATGAATGAGCAGTTCTTC
TRBJ2-1 | TRBV5-1 | . | . | CASSLEGRQGGSYNEQFF | TGCGCCAGCAGCTTGGAAGGAAGACAGGGAGGGTCCTACAATGAGCAGTTCTTC
TRBJ1-1 | TRBV6-5 | . | . | CASGLGGAQYTEAFF | TGTGCCAGCGGCCTCGGGGGGGCGCAGTACACTGAAGCTTTCTTT
TRBJ2-1 | TRBV7-2 | . | . | CASSLDVVHEQFF | TGTGCCAGCAGCTTAGATGTAGTACATGAGCAGTTCTTC
TRBJ2-5 | TRBV14 | TRBD2 | . | CASSQESGGAGRETQYF | TGTGCCAGCAGCCAAGAATCCGGGGGGGCCGGGAGAGAGACCCAGTACTTC
TRBJ1-2 | TRBV3-1 | . | . | CASSQDRGEFNYGYTF | TGTGCCAGCAGCCAAGATCGGGGGGAGTTTAACTATGGCTACACCTTC
TRBJ1-1 | TRBV27 | . | . | CASRQGWLTEAFF | TGTGCCAGCAGACAGGGTTGGCTCACTGAAGCTTTCTTT
TRBJ2-5 | TRBV7-3 | TRBD1 | . | CASSLTRTGLGETQYF | TGTGCCAGCAGCTTAACTCGGACAGGGCTCGGAGAGACCCAGTACTTC
TRBJ2-5 | TRBV6-6 | . | . | CASSDSNVGETQYF | TGTGCCAGCAGTGACTCGAACGTGGGAGAGACCCAGTACTTC
TRBJ2-7 | TRBV7-6 | TRBD1 | few | CASSLAGGTGANEQYF | TGTGCCAGCAGCTTAGCCGGCGGGACAGGGGCCAACGAGCAGTACTTC
TRBJ1-5 | TRBV6-5 | . | . | CASSQNPLNSQHF | TGTGCCAGCAGTCAAAACCCACTGAACTCCCAGCATTTT
TRBJ1-1 | TRBV25-1 | TRBD1 | . | CASGQGSEAFF | TGTGCCAGTGGACAGGGGTCTGAAGCTTTCTTT
TRBJ1-5 | TRBV20-1 | TRBD1 | . | CSAPIVDRPNQPQHF | TGCAGTGCCCCAATCGTGGACAGGCCCAATCAGCCCCAGCATTTT
TRBJ2-7 | TRBV4-2 | . | few | CASSQGRPGYDEQYF | TGTGCCAGCAGCCAAGGGCGCCCGGGGTATGACGAGCAGTACTTC
TRBJ2-5 | TRBV5-1 | TRBD1 | . | CASSFTRDRAGETQYF | TGCGCCAGCAGCTTTACCCGGGACAGGGCTGGGGAGACCCAGTACTTC
TRBJ2-5 | TRBV13 | . | . | CASSFGRLLQETQYF | TGTGCCAGCAGCTTTGGCAGACTCCTCCAAGAGACCCAGTACTTC
TRBJ2-7 | TRBV2 | . | . | CASSEAVSYEQYF | TGTGCCAGCAGTGAAGCCGTCTCCTACGAGCAGTACTTC
TRBJ1-2 | TRBV6-6 | TRBD1 | few | CASSYSTGVHGYTF | TGTGCCAGCAGTTACTCCACAGGGGTTCATGGCTACACCTTC
TRBJ2-7 | TRBV20-1 | . | . | CSARGLGDQYF | TGCAGTGCGCGGGGCTTGGGGGACCAGTACTTC